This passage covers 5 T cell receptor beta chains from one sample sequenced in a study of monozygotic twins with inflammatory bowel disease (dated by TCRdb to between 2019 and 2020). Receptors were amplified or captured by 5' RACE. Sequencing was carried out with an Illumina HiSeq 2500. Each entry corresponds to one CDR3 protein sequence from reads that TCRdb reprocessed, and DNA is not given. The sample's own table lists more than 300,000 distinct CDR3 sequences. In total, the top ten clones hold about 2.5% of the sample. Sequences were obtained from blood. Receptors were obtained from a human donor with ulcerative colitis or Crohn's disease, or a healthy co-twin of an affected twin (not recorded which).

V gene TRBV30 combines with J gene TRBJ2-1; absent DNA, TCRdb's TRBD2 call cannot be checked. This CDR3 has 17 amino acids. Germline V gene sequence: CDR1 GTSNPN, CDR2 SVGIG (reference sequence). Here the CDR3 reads CAWMEILTGLLRNEQFF.

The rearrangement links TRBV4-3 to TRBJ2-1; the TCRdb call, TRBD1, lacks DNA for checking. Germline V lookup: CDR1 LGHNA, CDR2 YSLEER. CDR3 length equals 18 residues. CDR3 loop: CASSQDGPGQGWRHEQFF.

The CDR3 is CASSSRSRGGYNEQFF. The chain links TRBV7-2 to TRBJ2-1; TCRdb reports TRBD2, a call that lacks DNA to check it against. The CDR3 spans 16 residues. Germline CDR1 reads SGHTA; CDR2 reads FQGNSA. The whole variable domain, remainder taken from reference TRBV7-2 and TRBJ2-1, is GAGVSQSPSNKVTEKGKDVELRCDPISGHTALYWYRQSLGQGLEFLIYFQGNSAPDKSGLPSDRFSAERTGGSVSTLTIQRTQQEDSAVYLCASSSRSRGGYNEQFFGPGTRLTVL.

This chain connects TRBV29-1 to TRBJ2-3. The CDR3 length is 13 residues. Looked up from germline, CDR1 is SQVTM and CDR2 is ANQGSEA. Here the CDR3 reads CSVKKFSTDTQYF.

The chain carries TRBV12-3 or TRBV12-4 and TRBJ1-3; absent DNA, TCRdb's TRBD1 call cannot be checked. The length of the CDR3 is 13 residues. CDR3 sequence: CASTPGGRNTIYF.